Listed below are T cell receptor beta chains from one sample, sequenced in a study of T cells in Graves' hyperthyroidism and ophthalmopathy. MiXCR, run by TCRdb on the multiplex PCR reads, gives a single entry per CDR3 protein. Among 350,000 to 450,000 distinct CDR3 sequences listed, 11% to 15% were seen once. The sample consisted of blood. The receptors were gathered from a woman aged 60-75 years with Graves' hyperthyroidism. The CDR3 runs from the conserved cysteine through the conserved F or W. Each record gives: V gene, CDR3 length, clone size, D gene, J gene, CDR3 protein, CDR3 DNA. The D gene is left open where the match is weak. A row's size may be missing; if present it is once, few, many or a size class.

V: TRBV28; length: 15; size: many; D: .; J: TRBJ2-7; CDR3: CASRSGGVPSYEQYF; DNA: TGTGCCAGCAGGTCTGGCGGAGTTCCCTCCTACGAGCAGTACTTC
V: TRBV29-1; length: 13; size: many; D: TRBD1; J: TRBJ2-3; CDR3: CSVDQGARHTQYF; DNA: TGCAGCGTTGATCAGGGGGCGCGTCATACGCAGTATTTT
V: TRBV30; length: 13; size: many; D: TRBD2; J: TRBJ2-1; CDR3: CAWVRTSGNEQFF; DNA: TGTGCCTGGGTCCGGACTAGCGGGAATGAGCAGTTCTTC
V: TRBV28; length: 15; size: few; D: .; J: TRBJ2-7; CDR3: CASPTGLLKHYEQYF; DNA: TGTGCCAGCCCGACCGGACTCCTAAAACACTACGAGCAGTACTTC
V: TRBV12-3/TRBV12-4; length: 16; size: many; D: .; J: TRBJ2-6; CDR3: CASGSLRGSGANVLTF; DNA: TGTGCCAGCGGTTCCTTGAGGGGGTCTGGGGCCAACGTCCTGACTTTC
V: TRBV7-9; length: 15; size: many; D: TRBD1; J: TRBJ2-6; CDR3: CASRPDRAGANVLTF; DNA: TGTGCCAGCAGACCCGACAGGGCTGGGGCCAACGTCCTGACTTTC
V: TRBV18; length: 13; size: .; D: .; J: TRBJ2-5; CDR3: CASSRDPGREQYF; DNA: TGTGCCAGCTCCCGAGACCCGGGAAGAGAGCAGTACTTC
V: TRBV11-3; length: 14; size: many; D: TRBD1; J: TRBJ2-3; CDR3: CASRRTGSTDTQYF; DNA: TGTGCCAGCAGGAGGACAGGTAGCACAGATACGCAGTATTTT
V: TRBV7-6; length: 13; size: many; D: .; J: TRBJ2-6; CDR3: CASRAAGASVLTF; DNA: TGTGCCAGCAGAGCAGCAGGGGCGAGCGTCCTGACTTTC
V: TRBV28; length: 13; size: once; D: .; J: TRBJ2-7; CDR3: CASSEYEGYEQYF; DNA: TGTGCCAGCAGTGAATATGAGGGCTACGAGCAGTACTTC
V: TRBV20-1; length: 15; size: few; D: TRBD2; J: TRBJ2-1; CDR3: CSASRSGTSVNEQFF; DNA: TGCAGTGCTAGCAGGTCAGGGACTAGCGTCAATGAGCAGTTCTTC
V: TRBV4-2; length: 14; size: .; D: .; J: TRBJ1-5; CDR3: CASSQEDVNQPQHF; DNA: TGTGCCAGCAGCCAGGAGGACGTAAATCAGCCCCAGCATTTT
V: TRBV18; length: 16; size: many; D: TRBD2; J: TRBJ2-1; CDR3: CASSPEISGRYNEQFF; DNA: TGTGCCAGCTCACCAGAAATTAGCGGGAGATACAATGAGCAGTTCTTC
V: TRBV12-3/TRBV12-4; length: 13; size: .; D: .; J: TRBJ1-1; CDR3: CASNPGPRTEAFF; DNA: TGTGCCAGCAATCCGGGACCCCGGACTGAAGCTTTCTTT
V: TRBV5-1; length: 14; size: .; D: .; J: TRBJ2-1; CDR3: CASSAGPGNNEQFF; DNA: TGCGCCAGCAGCGCCGGACCCGGGAACAATGAGCAGTTCTTC
V: TRBV11-1; length: 13; size: many; D: TRBD2; J: TRBJ2-1; CDR3: CASSRPGGDEQFF; DNA: TGTGCCAGCAGCCGGCCGGGGGGGGATGAGCAGTTCTTC
V: TRBV6-6; length: 16; size: many; D: TRBD1; J: TRBJ1-4; CDR3: CASSYSPTGMIEKLFF; DNA: TGTGCCAGCAGTTACTCCCCGACAGGGATGATTGAAAAACTGTTTTTT
V: TRBV6-1; length: 14; size: .; D: .; J: TRBJ2-1; CDR3: CACWGPWGRNEQFF; DNA: TGTGCCTGCTGGGGTCCCTGGGGCAGGAATGAGCAGTTCTTC
V: TRBV20-1; length: 19; size: .; D: TRBD2; J: TRBJ2-7; CDR3: CSARRHRVSGRIPSYEQYF; DNA: TGCAGTGCTAGAAGGCACAGGGTCAGCGGGAGGATACCTTCCTACGAGCAGTACTTC
V: TRBV7-8; length: 15; size: many; D: TRBD2; J: TRBJ2-3; CDR3: CASNRLAAPSDTQYF; DNA: TGTGCCAGCAACCGTCTAGCGGCCCCATCCGATACGCAGTATTTT
V: TRBV12-3/TRBV12-4; length: 13; size: many; D: .; J: TRBJ2-7; CDR3: CASSFDAAYEQYF; DNA: TGTGCCAGCAGTTTTGACGCAGCCTACGAGCAGTACTTC
V: TRBV24-1; length: 14; size: many; D: .; J: TRBJ2-5; CDR3: CATAWSQSGETQYF; DNA: TGTGCCACCGCCTGGAGTCAGTCGGGAGAGACCCAGTACTTC
V: TRBV6-4; length: 16; size: few; D: TRBD2; J: TRBJ2-1; CDR3: CASSEWTSGSYNEQFF; DNA: TGTGCCAGCAGTGAATGGACTAGCGGGAGTTACAATGAGCAGTTCTTC
V: TRBV5-5; length: 15; size: many; D: .; J: TRBJ1-6; CDR3: CASSLGSVGNSPLHF; DNA: TGTGCCAGCAGCTTGGGGTCCGTGGGTAATTCACCCCTCCACTTT
V: TRBV4-1; length: 16; size: .; D: .; J: TRBJ2-7; CDR3: CASSQDWASASYEQYF; DNA: TGCGCCAGCAGCCAAGATTGGGCTAGCGCTTCCTACGAGCAGTACTTC
V: TRBV10-1; length: 19; size: .; D: .; J: TRBJ1-1; CDR3: CASSESNGVHVMMNTEAFF; DNA: TGCGCCAGCAGTGAGTCGAATGGGGTCCACGTCATGATGAACACTGAAGCTTTCTTT
V: TRBV6-1; length: 15; size: few; D: .; J: TRBJ2-7; CDR3: CASKPSGTSAYEQYF; DNA: TGTGCCAGCAAACCCTCCGGGACATCGGCCTACGAGCAGTACTTC
V: TRBV5-1; length: 14; size: many; D: .; J: TRBJ2-1; CDR3: CASSLVPAGNEQFF; DNA: TGCGCCAGCAGCTTGGTTCCTGCCGGCAATGAGCAGTTCTTC
V: TRBV2; length: 14; size: many; D: .; J: TRBJ1-4; CDR3: CASSSQVTLEKLFF; DNA: TGTGCCAGCAGCTCACAGGTTACTTTGGAAAAACTGTTTTTT
V: TRBV10-3; length: 14; size: few; D: .; J: TRBJ2-3; CDR3: CAIMDSGSSDTQYF; DNA: TGTGCCATCATGGATTCGGGAAGCTCAGATACGCAGTATTTT
V: TRBV20-1; length: 14; size: many; D: TRBD2; J: TRBJ2-7; CDR3: CSASRAGASYEQYF; DNA: TGCAGTGCTAGTCGAGCGGGAGCCTCCTACGAGCAGTACTTC
V: TRBV12-3/TRBV12-4; length: 12; size: many; D: .; J: TRBJ2-1; CDR3: CASSFSGLEQFF; DNA: TGTGCCAGCAGTTTTTCGGGACTGGAGCAGTTCTTC
V: TRBV19; length: 19; size: many; D: TRBD2; J: TRBJ2-5; CDR3: CASSPKTLAGAPPEETQYF; DNA: TGTGCCAGTAGCCCTAAAACACTAGCGGGAGCCCCGCCGGAAGAGACCCAGTACTTC
V: TRBV2; length: 13; size: many; D: .; J: TRBJ2-4; CDR3: CASSDGTLSVQYF; DNA: TGTGCCAGCAGTGACGGGACTCTAAGCGTTCAGTACTTC
V: TRBV2; length: 14; size: many; D: TRBD1; J: TRBJ1-2; CDR3: CASRNGQGDYGYTF; DNA: TGTGCCAGCAGGAACGGACAGGGGGACTATGGCTACACCTTC
V: TRBV10-1; length: 13; size: .; D: .; J: TRBJ2-3; CDR3: CASSDRGEDTQYF; DNA: TGCGCCAGCAGTGACAGGGGGGAAGATACGCAGTATTTT
V: TRBV5-1; length: 14; size: many; D: .; J: TRBJ1-4; CDR3: CASSPELKAEKLFF; DNA: TGCGCCAGCAGCCCTGAGCTTAAGGCTGAAAAACTGTTTTTT
V: TRBV7-9; length: 15; size: many; D: .; J: TRBJ2-7; CDR3: CASSLLGGVPLEQYF; DNA: TGTGCCAGCAGCCTCCTGGGCGGCGTCCCCCTCGAGCAGTACTTC
V: TRBV19; length: 14; size: .; D: TRBD1; J: TRBJ1-1; CDR3: CASSVDRGATEAFF; DNA: TGTGCCAGTAGTGTGGACAGGGGTGCGACTGAAGCTTTCTTT
V: TRBV5-1; length: 15; size: many; D: TRBD1; J: TRBJ1-2; CDR3: CASSLVGQGMDGYTF; DNA: TGCGCCAGCAGCTTGGTCGGACAGGGGATGGATGGCTACACCTTC
V: TRBV5-1; length: 15; size: .; D: TRBD2; J: TRBJ2-1; CDR3: CASSGTSGGRDEQFF; DNA: TGCGCCAGCAGCGGGACTAGCGGCGGCAGGGATGAGCAGTTCTTC
V: TRBV6-1; length: 20; size: .; D: TRBD2; J: TRBJ2-1; CDR3: CASSERGSSVASGSAGEQFF; DNA: TGTGCCAGCAGTGAAAGGGGCAGTTCGGTGGCTAGCGGGTCCGCCGGCGAGCAGTTCTTC
V: TRBV28; length: 14; size: many; D: .; J: TRBJ2-1; CDR3: CASSSAAPYNEQFF; DNA: TGTGCCAGCAGTTCCGCCGCTCCATACAATGAGCAGTTCTTC
V: TRBV5-6; length: 14; size: few; D: TRBD1; J: TRBJ1-6; CDR3: CAERPGQFNSPLHF; DNA: TGTGCCGAAAGACCGGGACAGTTTAATTCACCCCTCCACTTT
V: TRBV3-1; length: 13; size: many; D: .; J: TRBJ2-3; CDR3: CASSPRDADTQYF; DNA: TGTGCCAGCAGCCCCAGGGATGCAGATACGCAGTATTTT
V: TRBV28; length: 14; size: many; D: .; J: TRBJ2-7; CDR3: CASTLGGRGYEQYF; DNA: TGTGCCAGCACCCTTGGGGGAAGGGGCTACGAGCAGTACTTC
V: TRBV10-3; length: 15; size: many; D: TRBD2; J: TRBJ2-1; CDR3: CAISDPFRGGDEQFF; DNA: TGTGCCATCAGTGACCCATTCCGGGGGGGGGATGAGCAGTTCTTC